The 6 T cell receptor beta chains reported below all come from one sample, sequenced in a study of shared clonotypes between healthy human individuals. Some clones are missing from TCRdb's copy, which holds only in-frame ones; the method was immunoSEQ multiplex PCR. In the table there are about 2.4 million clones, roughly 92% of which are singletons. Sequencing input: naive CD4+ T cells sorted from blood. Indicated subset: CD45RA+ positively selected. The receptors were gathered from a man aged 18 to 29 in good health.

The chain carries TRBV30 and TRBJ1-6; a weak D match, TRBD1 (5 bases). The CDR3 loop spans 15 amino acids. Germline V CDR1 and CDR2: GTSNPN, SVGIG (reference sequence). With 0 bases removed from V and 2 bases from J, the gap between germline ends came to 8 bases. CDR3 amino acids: CAWSVGQTYNSPLHF. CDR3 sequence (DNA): TGTGCCTGGAGTGTAGGACAAACCTATAATTCACCCCTCCACTTT.

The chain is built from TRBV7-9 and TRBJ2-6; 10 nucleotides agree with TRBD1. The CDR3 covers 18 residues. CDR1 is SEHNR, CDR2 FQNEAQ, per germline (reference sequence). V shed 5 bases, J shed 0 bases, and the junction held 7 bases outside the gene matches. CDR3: CASSPMGTGVSGANVLTF. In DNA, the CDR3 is TGTGCCAGCAGCCCGATGGGGACAGGGGTCTCTGGGGCCAACGTCCTGACTTTC. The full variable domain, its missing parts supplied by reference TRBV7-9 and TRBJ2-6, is DTGVSQNPRHKITKRGQNVTFRCDPISEHNRLYWYRQTLGQGPEFLTYFQNEAQLEKSRLLSDRFSAERPKGSFSTLEIQRTEQGDSAMYLCASSPMGTGVSGANVLTFGAGSRLTVL.

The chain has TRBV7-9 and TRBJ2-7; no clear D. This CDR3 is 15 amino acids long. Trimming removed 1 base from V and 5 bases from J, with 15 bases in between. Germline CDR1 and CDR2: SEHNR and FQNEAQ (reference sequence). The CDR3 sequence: CASSLGSRTFDEQYF. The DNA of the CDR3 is TGTGCCAGCAGCTTAGGTTCCAGGACCTTCGACGAGCAGTACTTC.

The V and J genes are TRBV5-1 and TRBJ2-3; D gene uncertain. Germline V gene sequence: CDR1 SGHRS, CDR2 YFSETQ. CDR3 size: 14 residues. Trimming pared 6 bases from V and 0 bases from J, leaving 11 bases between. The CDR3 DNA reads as TGCGCCAGCAACGCGGCAGGAAGCACAGATACGCAGTATTTT. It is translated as CASNAAGSTDTQYF. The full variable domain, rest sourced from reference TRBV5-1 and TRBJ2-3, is KAGVTQTPRYLIKTRGQQVTLSCSPISGHRSVSWYQQTPGQGLQFLFEYFSETQRNKGNFPGRFSGRQFSNSRSEMNVSTLELGDSALYLCASNAAGSTDTQYFGPGTRLTVL.

The CDR3: CASSLRGSGGETQYF. CDR3 nucleotides: TGTGCCAGCAGCTTACGGGGGAGCGGAGGGGAGACCCAGTACTTC. This chain links TRBV7-2 with TRBJ2-5, with D possibly being TRBD2 (6 bases). CDR3 length: 15 residues. The germline gives CDR1 SGHTA, CDR2 FQGNSA. Trimming cost V 2 bases and J 5 bases, with 15 bases left between them. Full variable domain (remainder filled in from reference TRBV7-2 and TRBJ2-5): GAGVSQSPSNKVTEKGKDVELRCDPISGHTALYWYRQSLGQGLEFLIYFQGNSAPDKSGLPSDRFSAERTGGSVSTLTIQRTQQEDSAVYLCASSLRGSGGETQYFGPGTRLLVL.

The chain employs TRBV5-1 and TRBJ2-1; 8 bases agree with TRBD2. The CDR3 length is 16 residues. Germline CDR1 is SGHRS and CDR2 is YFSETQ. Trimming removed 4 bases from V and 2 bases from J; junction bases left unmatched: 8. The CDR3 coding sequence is TGCGCCAGCAGCCCAGGGACGGGAGGGCCCTACAATGAGCAGTTCTTC. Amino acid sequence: CASSPGTGGPYNEQFF.